This TCR beta chain was captured in a study of cytomegalovirus exposure and HLA in healthy donors. A word on this clone: Its antigen is unidentified.

General study findings and limits: TCR sequences were mostly rare, though some public TCRs occurred in many donors. According to a later analysis, donors in an Asian-associated ancestry cluster reportedly had fewer N-insertions than the roughly 670-donor mean. Reported findings show TCR beta sequences accurately forecast HLA-A and HLA-B alleles in most subjects.

Primers for the PCR totalled 60 Vbeta and 13 Jbeta. Some clones are missing from TCRdb's copy, which holds only in-frame ones; the method was immunoSEQ multiplex PCR. The sample includes about 130,000 clones, 60% to 75% seen only once; the top ten take over 1.5%. Everyone who donated was a healthy bone marrow donor. The V gene's germline CDR1 is MNHNS and CDR2 SASEGT. The CDR3 totals 15 residues. Trimming took off 2 bases at V and 5 bases at J, with 15 bases between the two ends. This clonotype was sampled from a human donor in good health. The chain is built from TRBV6-1 and TRBJ2-5, with D tentatively TRBD1 (6 bases). The specimen sequenced was PBMCs. The CDR3 sequence is CASSESLGARETQYF. For the CDR3, the DNA is TGTGCCAGCAGTGAAAGCCTGGGGGCGCGGGAGACCCAGTACTTC.